The next 12 T cell receptor beta chains were all read from a single sample in a study of blood T cell repertoires in COVID-19. Some clones are missing from TCRdb's copy, which holds only in-frame ones; the method was immunoSEQ multiplex PCR. Of approximately 140,000 clones detected, 84% appear once; the ten largest clones hold 2.2%. The sample comprised peripheral blood. The receptors here all came from a man between 65 and 85 years old with acute or convalescent COVID-19.

J is TRBJ2-7 and V is TRBV27; TRBD1 matches at 7 bases. The germline CDR1 and CDR2 sequences are MNHEY and SMNVEV (reference sequence). This CDR3 region has 13 residues. Trimming removed 9 bases from V and 1 base from J; junction bases left unmatched: 6. CDR3 amino acids: CARRQGPSYEQYF. The DNA for the CDR3 is TGTGCCAGGAGACAGGGCCCATCCTACGAGCAGTACTTC.

The gene calls are TRBV7-8 and TRBJ1-5, with a weak D call TRBD1 (6 bases). From germline, CDR1 is SGHVS and CDR2 FQNEAQ. CDR3 length equals 16 residues. The V end lost 1 base, the J end lost 4 bases, and 14 bases lay between the germline ends. The CDR3 sequence: CASSLGGYTGNQPQHF. CDR3 bases: TGTGCCAGCAGCTTAGGCGGTTACACAGGGAATCAGCCCCAGCATTTT.

The rearrangement joins TRBV12-3 or TRBV12-4 to TRBJ1-1; D not resolved. The CDR3 has 13 residues. V lost 4 bases and J 1 base, leaving 7 bases between the germline ends. The CDR3 loop reads CASSSLGNTEAFF. The CDR3, as DNA: TGTGCCAGCAGTTCCCTCGGGAACACTGAAGCTTTCTTT.

The J gene is TRBJ2-7, the V gene TRBV6-4; TRBD1 aligns across 7 bases. This CDR3 region has 14 residues. V was pared by 5 bases and J by 0 bases, with 4 bases of the junction left unmatched. CDR1 MRHNA and CDR2 SNTAGT come from the germline V gene. The CDR3 region is CASSPDRASYEQYF. CDR3 nucleotides: TGTGCCAGCAGTCCCGACAGGGCCTCCTACGAGCAGTACTTC.

The V gene is TRBV28, the J gene TRBJ1-2; 10 bases align to TRBD1. Per germline, CDR1 MDHEN and CDR2 SYDVKM. V was pared by 6 bases and J by 3 bases, with 7 bases of the junction left unmatched. The CDR3 runs 15 residues. The CDR3 DNA is TGTGCCAGCAGGCTGGGACAGGGGCTAGACTATGGCTACACCTTC. Its translation: CASRLGQGLDYGYTF.

The gene calls are TRBV5-1 and TRBJ1-2, with D tentatively TRBD1 (5 bases). Trimming pared 1 base from V and 8 bases from J, leaving 15 bases between. This CDR3 is built from 14 residues. From germline, CDR1 is SGHRS and CDR2 YFSETQ. The CDR3 is CASSLSGDSVGYTF. The CDR3 DNA follows: TGCGCCAGCAGCTTGTCGGGGGATTCGGTCGGCTACACCTTC.

V usage is TRBV6-2 or TRBV6-3 and J usage is TRBJ1-2, with D unresolved. The CDR3 is made up of 14 amino acids. The V gene lost 2 bases and the J gene lost 4 bases, with 11 bases spanning the gap. The germline CDR1 and CDR2 sequences are MNHEY and SVGEGT. CDR3 region: CASSYPVEVYGYTF. CDR3 bases: TGTGCCAGCAGTTACCCAGTGGAGGTCTATGGCTACACCTTC.

This chain connects TRBV5-1 to TRBJ2-2, with D unclear. In germline, CDR1 is SGHRS, CDR2 YFSETQ. The ends were cut back, 0 bases at V and 4 bases at J, with 10 bases in the middle. This CDR3 is built from 15 residues. This CDR3 reads CASSLEAERTGELFF. The CDR3, as DNA: TGCGCCAGCAGCTTGGAAGCAGAGCGCACCGGGGAGCTGTTTTTT.

The J gene is TRBJ2-7, the V gene TRBV10-3; D might be TRBD1 (5 bases). Deletions cut 4 bases from V and 6 bases from J, with 16 bases between. Germline V CDR1 and CDR2: ENHRY, SYGVKD. The CDR3 runs 14 residues. In nucleotides, the CDR3 is TGTGCCATCAGTGGACAGATATACGCCTCCGAGCAGTACTTC. Encoded protein: CAISGQIYASEQYF.

This clone was detected only a few times. The chain recombines TRBV11-2 with TRBJ1-1, with D possibly matching TRBD1 (5 bases). The CDR3 runs to 16 residues. CDR1 is SGHAT and CDR2 is FQNNGV in the germline V gene. Trimming stripped 1 base from V and 3 bases from J, with 15 bases between. The CDR3 DNA reads TGTGCCAGCAGCTTAGGTTTGGGGCCTGGGGACACTGAAGCTTTCTTT. Translated: CASSLGLGPGDTEAFF.

This clone turned up a few times. The chain recombines TRBV12-3 or TRBV12-4 with TRBJ2-5; TRBD2 might be the D (6 bases). CDR3 length: 12 residues. V lost 5 bases and J lost 7, with 11 bases in between. This CDR3 reads CASSLGLGTQYF. DNA for the CDR3: TGTGCCAGCAGTCTGGGACTCGGGACCCAGTACTTC.

The chain recombines TRBV5-5 with TRBJ1-4; D not resolved. Germline V lookup: CDR1 SGHKS, CDR2 YYEKEE (reference sequence). Trimming cost V 3 bases and J 7 bases, with 10 bases left between them. This CDR3 region has 13 residues. In DNA form, the CDR3 reads TGTGCCAGCAGCTGGTCACTGCTTGAAAAACTGTTTTTT. Its translation is CASSWSLLEKLFF.